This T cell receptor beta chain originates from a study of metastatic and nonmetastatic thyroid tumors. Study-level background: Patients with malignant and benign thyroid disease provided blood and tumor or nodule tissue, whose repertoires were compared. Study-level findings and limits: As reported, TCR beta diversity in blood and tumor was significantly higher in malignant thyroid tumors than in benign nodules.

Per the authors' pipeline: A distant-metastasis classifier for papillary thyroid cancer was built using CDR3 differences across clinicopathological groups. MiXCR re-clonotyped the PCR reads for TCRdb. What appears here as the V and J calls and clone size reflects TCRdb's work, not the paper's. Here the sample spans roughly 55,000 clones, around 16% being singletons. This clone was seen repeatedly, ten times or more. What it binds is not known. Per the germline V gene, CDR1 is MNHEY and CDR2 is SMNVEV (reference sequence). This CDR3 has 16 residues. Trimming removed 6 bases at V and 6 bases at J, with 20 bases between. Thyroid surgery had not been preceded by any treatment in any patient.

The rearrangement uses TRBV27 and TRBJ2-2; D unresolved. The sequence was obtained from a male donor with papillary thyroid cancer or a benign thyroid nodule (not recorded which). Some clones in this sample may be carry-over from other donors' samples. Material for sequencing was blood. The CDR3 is CASRGWPSKLAGELFF. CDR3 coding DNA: TGTGCCAGCAGGGGTTGGCCCTCAAAATTGGCCGGGGAGCTGTTTTTT.